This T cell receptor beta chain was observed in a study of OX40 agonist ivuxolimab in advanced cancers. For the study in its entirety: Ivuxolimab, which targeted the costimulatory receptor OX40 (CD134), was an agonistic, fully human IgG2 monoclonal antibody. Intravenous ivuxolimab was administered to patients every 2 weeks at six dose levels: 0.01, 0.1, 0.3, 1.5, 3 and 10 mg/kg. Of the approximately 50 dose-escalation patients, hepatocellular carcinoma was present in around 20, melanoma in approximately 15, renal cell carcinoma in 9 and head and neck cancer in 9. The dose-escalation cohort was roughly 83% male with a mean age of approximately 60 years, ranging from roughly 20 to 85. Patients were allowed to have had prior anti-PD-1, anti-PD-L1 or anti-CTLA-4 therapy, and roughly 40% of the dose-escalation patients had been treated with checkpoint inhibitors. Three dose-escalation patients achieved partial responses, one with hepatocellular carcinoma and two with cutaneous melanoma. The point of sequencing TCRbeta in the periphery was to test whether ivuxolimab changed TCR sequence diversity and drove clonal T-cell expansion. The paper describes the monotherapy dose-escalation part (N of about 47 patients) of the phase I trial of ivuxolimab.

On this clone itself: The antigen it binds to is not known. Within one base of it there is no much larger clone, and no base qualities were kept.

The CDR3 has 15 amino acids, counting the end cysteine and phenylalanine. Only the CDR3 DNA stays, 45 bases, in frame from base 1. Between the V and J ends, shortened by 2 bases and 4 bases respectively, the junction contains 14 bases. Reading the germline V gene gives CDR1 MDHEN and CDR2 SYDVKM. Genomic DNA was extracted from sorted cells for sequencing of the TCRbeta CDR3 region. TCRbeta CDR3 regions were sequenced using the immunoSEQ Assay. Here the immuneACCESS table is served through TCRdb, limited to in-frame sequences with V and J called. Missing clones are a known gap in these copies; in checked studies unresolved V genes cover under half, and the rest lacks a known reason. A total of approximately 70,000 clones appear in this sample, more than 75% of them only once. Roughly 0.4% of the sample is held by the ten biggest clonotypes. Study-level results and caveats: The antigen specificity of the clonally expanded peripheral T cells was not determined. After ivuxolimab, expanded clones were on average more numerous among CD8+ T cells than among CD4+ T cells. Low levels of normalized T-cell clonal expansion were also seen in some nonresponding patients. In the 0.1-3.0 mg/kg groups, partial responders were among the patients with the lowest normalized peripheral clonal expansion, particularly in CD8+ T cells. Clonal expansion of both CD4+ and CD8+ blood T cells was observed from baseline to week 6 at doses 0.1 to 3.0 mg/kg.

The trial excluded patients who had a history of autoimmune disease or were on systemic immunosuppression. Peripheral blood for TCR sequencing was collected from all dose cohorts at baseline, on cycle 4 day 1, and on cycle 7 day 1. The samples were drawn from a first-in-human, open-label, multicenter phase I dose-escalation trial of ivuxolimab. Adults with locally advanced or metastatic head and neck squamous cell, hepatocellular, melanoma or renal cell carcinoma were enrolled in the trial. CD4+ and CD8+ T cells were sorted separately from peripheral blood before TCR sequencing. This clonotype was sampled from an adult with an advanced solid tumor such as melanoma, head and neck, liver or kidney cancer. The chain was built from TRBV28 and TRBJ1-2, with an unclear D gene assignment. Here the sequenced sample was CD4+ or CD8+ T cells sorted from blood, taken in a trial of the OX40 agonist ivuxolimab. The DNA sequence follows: TGTGCCAGCAGTTTACCCGTACCAGGAGCCTATGGCTACACCTTC. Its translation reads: CASSLPVPGAYGYTF.